This section outlines one T cell receptor (beta chain) sequence together with its context. Its antigen remains unidentified. This record belongs to a study of identical twins. General study findings and limits: Because invariant MAIT and iNKT cells could be present, zero-insertion analyses could be partly confounded. Model-predicted out-of-frame TCR alpha sharing fell below observed values in monozygotic twins.

A universal primer binding site was introduced by template switching. The final cDNA contained unique molecular identifiers. TCRdb re-analysed the 5' RACE reads in MiXCR, keeping a single row per CDR3 protein. The sample consists of under 1 million distinct CDR3 sequences, roughly an eighth of them appearing once. Germline CDR1 SNHLY, CDR2 FYNNEI. The CDR3 runs to 14 residues. Unmatched junction bases numbered 3, after V lost 8 bases and J lost 2 bases. The data were also submitted as part of a second study, on yellow fever vaccine responses in identical twins. From that report: Vaccine T cell responses of twins reportedly seemed partly convergent and partly personalized.

The gene calls are TRBV2 and TRBJ2-1; 10 bases match TRBD1. Sequences were obtained from PBMCs. The sequence was obtained from a woman between 18 and 29 years old in good health. The CDR3 bases are TGTGCCAGCGGTGGACAGGGGGCCTACAATGAGCAGTTCTTC. Protein: CASGGQGAYNEQFF.